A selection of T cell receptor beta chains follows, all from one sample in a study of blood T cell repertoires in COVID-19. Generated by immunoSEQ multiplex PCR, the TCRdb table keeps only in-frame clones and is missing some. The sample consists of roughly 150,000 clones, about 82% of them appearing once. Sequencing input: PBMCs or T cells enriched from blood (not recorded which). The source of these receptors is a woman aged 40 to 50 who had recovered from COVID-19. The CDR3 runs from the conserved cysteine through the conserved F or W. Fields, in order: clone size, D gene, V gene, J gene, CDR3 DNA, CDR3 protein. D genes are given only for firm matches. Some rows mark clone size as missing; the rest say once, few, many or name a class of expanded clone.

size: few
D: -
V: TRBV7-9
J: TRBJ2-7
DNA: TGTGCCAGCAGCCCGCCGGGGTACGAGCAGTACTTC
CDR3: CASSPPGYEQYF

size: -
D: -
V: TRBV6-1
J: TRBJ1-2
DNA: TGTGCCAGCAGTGAATCCCAAAACTATGGCTACACCTTC
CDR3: CASSESQNYGYTF

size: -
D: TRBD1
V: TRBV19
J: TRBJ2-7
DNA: TGTGCCAGTAGTATGGGCGACAGGGGCTACGAGCAGTACTTC
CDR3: CASSMGDRGYEQYF

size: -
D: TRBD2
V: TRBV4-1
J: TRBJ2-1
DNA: TGCGCCAGCAGCCAAGGGCTAGCGGGAGGATATGAGCAGTTCTTC
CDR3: CASSQGLAGGYEQFF

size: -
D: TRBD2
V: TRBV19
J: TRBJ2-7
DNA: TGTGCCAGTAGTCCAGGACTAGCGGAGATCATAGAGCAGTACTTC
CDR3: CASSPGLAEIIEQYF

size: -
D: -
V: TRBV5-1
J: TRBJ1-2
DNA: TGCGCCAGCAGCTTGGCCAGGGACTATGGCTACACCTTC
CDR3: CASSLARDYGYTF

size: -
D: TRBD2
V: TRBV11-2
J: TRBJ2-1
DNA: TGTGCCAGCGGACCACTGACTAGCGGGATGAACAATGAGCAGTTCTTC
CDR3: CASGPLTSGMNNEQFF

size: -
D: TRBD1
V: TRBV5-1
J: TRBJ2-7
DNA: TGCGCCAGCGCTGGGGACAGGGGCATCGAGCAGTACTTC
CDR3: CASAGDRGIEQYF

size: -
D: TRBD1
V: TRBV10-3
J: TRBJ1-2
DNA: TGTGCCATCAGTCGAACTCCAGGGGGAACTAACTATGGCTACACCTTC
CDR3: CAISRTPGGTNYGYTF

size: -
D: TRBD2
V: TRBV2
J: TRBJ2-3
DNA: TGTGCCAGCAGTGAAGGGCTAGCGGGGGCTACCACAGATACGCAGTATTTT
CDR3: CASSEGLAGATTDTQYF

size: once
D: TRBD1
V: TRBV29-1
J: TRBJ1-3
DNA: TGCAGCGTTGAAGGACAGGGGGCGGCCACCATATATTTT
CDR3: CSVEGQGAATIYF

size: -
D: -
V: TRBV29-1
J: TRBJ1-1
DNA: TGCAGCGTTGAAGAGGGCGGGGACACTGAAGCTTTCTTT
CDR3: CSVEEGGDTEAFF

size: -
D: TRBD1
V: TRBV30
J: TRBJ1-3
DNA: TGTGCCTGGAGTACCGGGACAGTCCTTGACTACTCTGGAAACACCATATATTTT
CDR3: CAWSTGTVLDYSGNTIYF

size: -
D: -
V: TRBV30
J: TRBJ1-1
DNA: TGTGCCTGGCAAAAACACGCCTCCGCTGAGGCTGAAGCTTTCTTT
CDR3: CAWQKHASAEAEAFF

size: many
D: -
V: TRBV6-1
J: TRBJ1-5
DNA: TGTGCCAGCAGTGATGACCCGGGACAAATTTATAGCAATCAGCCCCAGCATTTT
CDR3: CASSDDPGQIYSNQPQHF

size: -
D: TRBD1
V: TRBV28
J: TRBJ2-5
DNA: TGTGCCAGCAGCCCTAGTGGGACAGGGCTAGAGACCCAGTACTTC
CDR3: CASSPSGTGLETQYF

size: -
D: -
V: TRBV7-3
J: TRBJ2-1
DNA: TGTGCCAGCAGCCTTAGCCGGGACACACACAATGAGCAGTTCTTC
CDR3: CASSLSRDTHNEQFF

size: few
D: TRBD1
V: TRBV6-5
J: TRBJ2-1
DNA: TGTGCCGGCCGGGACAGGGAGGAGAGCAATGAGCAGTTCTTC
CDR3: CAGRDREESNEQFF

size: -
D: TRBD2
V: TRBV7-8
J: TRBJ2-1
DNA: TGTGCCAGCAGCTTACCCCGACACCTAGCGGGGGGCTCCTACAATGAGCAGTTCTTC
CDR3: CASSLPRHLAGGSYNEQFF

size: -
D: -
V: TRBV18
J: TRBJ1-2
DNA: TGTGCCAGCTCACCAGGGGGCTTCGCTGGCTACACCTTC
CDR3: CASSPGGFAGYTF

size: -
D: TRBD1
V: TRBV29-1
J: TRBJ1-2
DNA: TGCAGCGTTGGGAGACAGGGGGTGAACCCTAGGGAATCTAACTATGGCTACACCTTC
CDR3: CSVGRQGVNPRESNYGYTF

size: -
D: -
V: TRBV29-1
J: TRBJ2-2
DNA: TGCAGCGCCTCGACGATAGGGGGAGTTGGCACCGGGGAGCTGTTTTTT
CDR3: CSASTIGGVGTGELFF